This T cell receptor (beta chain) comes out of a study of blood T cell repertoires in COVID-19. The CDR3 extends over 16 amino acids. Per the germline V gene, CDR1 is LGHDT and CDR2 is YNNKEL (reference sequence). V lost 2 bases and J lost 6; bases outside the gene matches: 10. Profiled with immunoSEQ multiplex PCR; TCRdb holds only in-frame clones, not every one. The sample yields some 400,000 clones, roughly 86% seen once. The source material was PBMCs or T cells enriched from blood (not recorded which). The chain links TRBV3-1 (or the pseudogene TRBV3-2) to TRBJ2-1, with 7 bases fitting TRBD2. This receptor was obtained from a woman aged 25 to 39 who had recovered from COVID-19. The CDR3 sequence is CASSQTGGLPGNEQFF. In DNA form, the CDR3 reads TGTGCCAGCAGCCAAACGGGAGGTCTCCCTGGCAATGAGCAGTTCTTC.